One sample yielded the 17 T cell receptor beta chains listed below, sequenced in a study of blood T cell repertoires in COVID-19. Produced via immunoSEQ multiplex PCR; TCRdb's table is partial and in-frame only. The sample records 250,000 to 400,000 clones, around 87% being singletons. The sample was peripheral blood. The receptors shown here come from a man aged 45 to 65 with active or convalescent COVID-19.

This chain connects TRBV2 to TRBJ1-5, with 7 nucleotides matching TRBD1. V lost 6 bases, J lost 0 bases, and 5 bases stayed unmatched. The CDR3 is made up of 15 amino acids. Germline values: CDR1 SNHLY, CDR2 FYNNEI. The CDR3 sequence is CASSPDRVSNQPQHF. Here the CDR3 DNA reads TGTGCCAGCAGCCCCGACAGGGTTAGCAATCAGCCCCAGCATTTT.

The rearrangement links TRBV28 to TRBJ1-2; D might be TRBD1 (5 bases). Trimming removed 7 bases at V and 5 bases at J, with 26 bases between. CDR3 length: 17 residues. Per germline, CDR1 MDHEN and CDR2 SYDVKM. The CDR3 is CASNSPGAGGLKYGYTF. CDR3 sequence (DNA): TGTGCCAGCAATTCCCCCGGGGCGGGGGGTCTAAAATATGGCTACACCTTC.

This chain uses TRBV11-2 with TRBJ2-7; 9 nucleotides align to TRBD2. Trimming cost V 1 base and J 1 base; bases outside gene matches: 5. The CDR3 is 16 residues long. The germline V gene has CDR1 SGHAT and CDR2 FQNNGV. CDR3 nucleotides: TGTGCCAGCAGCTTAGCGTCTAGCGGGGATTCCTACGAGCAGTACTTC. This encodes CASSLASSGDSYEQYF.

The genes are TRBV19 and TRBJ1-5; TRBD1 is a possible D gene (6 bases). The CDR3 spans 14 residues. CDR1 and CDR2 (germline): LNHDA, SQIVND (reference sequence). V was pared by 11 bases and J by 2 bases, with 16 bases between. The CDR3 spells CAATRTVGNQPQHF. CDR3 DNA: TGTGCCGCCACCCGGACAGTGGGCAATCAGCCCCAGCATTTT.

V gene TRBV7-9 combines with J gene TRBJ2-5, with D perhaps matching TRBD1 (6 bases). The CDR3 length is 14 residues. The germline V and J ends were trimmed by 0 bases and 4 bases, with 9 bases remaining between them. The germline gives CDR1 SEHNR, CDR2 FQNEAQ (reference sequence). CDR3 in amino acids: CASSLAGAGETQYF. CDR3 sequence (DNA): TGTGCCAGCAGCTTAGCGGGGGCGGGAGAGACCCAGTACTTC.

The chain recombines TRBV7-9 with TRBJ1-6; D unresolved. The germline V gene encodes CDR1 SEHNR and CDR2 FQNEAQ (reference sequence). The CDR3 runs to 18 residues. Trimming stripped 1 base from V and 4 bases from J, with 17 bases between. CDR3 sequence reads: CASSLVRAGELYNSPLHF. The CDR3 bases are TGTGCCAGCAGCTTAGTGCGGGCGGGAGAATTGTATAATTCACCCCTCCACTTT.

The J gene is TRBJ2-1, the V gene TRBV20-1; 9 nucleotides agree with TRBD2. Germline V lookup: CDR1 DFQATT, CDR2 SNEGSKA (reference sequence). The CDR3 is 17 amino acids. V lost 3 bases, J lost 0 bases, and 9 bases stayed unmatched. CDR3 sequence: CSASRARGGLSYNEQFF. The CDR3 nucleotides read TGCAGTGCTAGTAGGGCGCGGGGGGGCCTCTCCTACAATGAGCAGTTCTTC.

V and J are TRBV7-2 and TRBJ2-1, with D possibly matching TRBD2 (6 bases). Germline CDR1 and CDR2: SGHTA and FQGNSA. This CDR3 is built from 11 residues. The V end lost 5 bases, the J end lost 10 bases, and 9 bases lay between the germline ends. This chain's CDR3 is CASSTGVEQFF. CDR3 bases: TGTGCCAGCAGCACGGGGGTCGAGCAGTTCTTC.

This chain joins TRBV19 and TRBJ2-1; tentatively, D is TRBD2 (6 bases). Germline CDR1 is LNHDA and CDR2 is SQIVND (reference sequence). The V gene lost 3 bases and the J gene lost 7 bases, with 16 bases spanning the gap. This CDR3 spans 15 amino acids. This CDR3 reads CASSIRASERNEQFF. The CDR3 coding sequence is TGTGCCAGTAGTATTAGGGCTAGCGAACGGAATGAGCAGTTCTTC.

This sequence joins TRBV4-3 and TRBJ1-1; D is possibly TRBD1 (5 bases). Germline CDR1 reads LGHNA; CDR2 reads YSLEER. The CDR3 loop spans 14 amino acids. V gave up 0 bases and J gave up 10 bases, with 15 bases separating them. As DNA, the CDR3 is TGCGCCAGCAGCCAAGATCCGGGGGTGGGCGCAGCTTTCTTT. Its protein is CASSQDPGVGAAFF.

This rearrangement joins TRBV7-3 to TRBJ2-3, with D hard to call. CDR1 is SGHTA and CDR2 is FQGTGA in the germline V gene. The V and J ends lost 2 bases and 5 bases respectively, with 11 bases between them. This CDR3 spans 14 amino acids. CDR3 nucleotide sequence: TGTGCCAGCAGCTTAGGCGCGGCACAAGATACGCAGTATTTT. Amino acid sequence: CASSLGAAQDTQYF.

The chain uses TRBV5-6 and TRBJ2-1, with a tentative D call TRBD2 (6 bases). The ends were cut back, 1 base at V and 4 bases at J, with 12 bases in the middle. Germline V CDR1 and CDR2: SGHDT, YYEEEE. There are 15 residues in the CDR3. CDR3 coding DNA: TGTGCCAGCAGCTTGTACAGTGGACTATACAATGAGCAGTTCTTC. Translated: CASSLYSGLYNEQFF.

CDR3 loop: CASSEGQAEQPQHF. The DNA for the CDR3 is TGTGCCAGCTCAGAGGGACAGGCGGAGCAGCCCCAGCATTTT. The chain has TRBV18 and TRBJ1-5; 8 nucleotides match TRBD1. The germline gives CDR1 KGHSH, CDR2 LQKENI. V shed 5 bases, J shed 7 bases, and the junction held 7 bases outside the gene matches. The CDR3 contains 14 residues.

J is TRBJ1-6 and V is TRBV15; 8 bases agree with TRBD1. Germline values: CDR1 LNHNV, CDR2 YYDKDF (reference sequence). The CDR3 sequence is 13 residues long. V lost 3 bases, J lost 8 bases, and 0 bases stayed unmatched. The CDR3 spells CATSRDRDSPLHF. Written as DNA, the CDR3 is TGTGCCACCAGCAGGGACAGGGATTCACCCCTCCACTTT.

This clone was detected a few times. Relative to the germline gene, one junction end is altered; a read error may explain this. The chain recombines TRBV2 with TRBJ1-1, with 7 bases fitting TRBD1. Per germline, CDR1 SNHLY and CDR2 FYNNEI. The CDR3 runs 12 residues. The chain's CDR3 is CASRPNGQVGWF. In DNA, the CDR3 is TGTGCCAGCAGACCCAACGGACAGGTGGGGTGGTTT.

The DNA of the CDR3 is TGTGCCAGCCGGAGAGCGGAACAAGAGACCCAGTACTTC. Protein sequence: CASRRAEQETQYF. This chain uses TRBV18 with TRBJ2-5, with D perhaps TRBD2 (5 bases). Germline V gives CDR1 KGHSH, CDR2 LQKENI. The CDR3 totals 13 residues. Trimming stripped 8 bases from V and 2 bases from J, with 12 bases between.

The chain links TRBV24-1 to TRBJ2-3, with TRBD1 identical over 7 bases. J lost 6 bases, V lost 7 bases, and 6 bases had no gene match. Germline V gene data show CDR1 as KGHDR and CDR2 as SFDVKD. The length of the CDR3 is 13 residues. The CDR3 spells CATSGTVMDTQYF. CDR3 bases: TGTGCCACCAGCGGGACAGTGATGGATACGCAGTATTTT.